This is a list of T cell receptor beta chains from one sample in a study of blood T cells in healthy people across ages. In TCRdb, the 5' RACE reads were re-called with MiXCR into one record per CDR3 protein. The data contain about a million distinct CDR3 sequences, 45% to 50% of them singletons. The sample taken for sequencing was blood. Receptor source: a man aged 25-45 years in good health. Each CDR3 is given with its conserved first and last residue. A D gene is named only where the DNA matches it firmly. For some rows the clone size is stated as once, few or many, or as a class when expanded; others skip it.

clone size: .; CDR3 length: 15; D gene: TRBD2; J gene: TRBJ2-3; V gene: TRBV29-1; CDR3 protein: CSVEEDGRGIDTQYF; CDR3 DNA: TGCAGCGTTGAAGAGGACGGGAGGGGCATAGATACGCAGTATTTT
clone size: .; CDR3 length: 13; D gene: .; J gene: TRBJ2-7; V gene: TRBV6-1; CDR3 protein: CACRRESSYEQYF; CDR3 DNA: TGTGCCTGCCGTAGGGAGAGCTCCTACGAGCAGTACTTC
clone size: few; CDR3 length: 17; D gene: TRBD2; J gene: TRBJ2-1; V gene: TRBV4-3; CDR3 protein: CASSQKGWLAGVDEQFF; CDR3 DNA: TGCGCCAGCAGCCAAAAAGGGTGGCTAGCGGGGGTCGATGAGCAGTTCTTC
clone size: .; CDR3 length: 16; D gene: .; J gene: TRBJ2-7; V gene: TRBV11-2; CDR3 protein: CASSLLRGAGYNEQYF; CDR3 DNA: TGTGCCAGCAGCCTGTTGAGGGGGGCCGGCTACAATGAGCAGTACTTC
clone size: .; CDR3 length: 14; D gene: .; J gene: TRBJ2-3; V gene: TRBV9; CDR3 protein: CASGGTAPTDTQYF; CDR3 DNA: TGTGCCAGCGGGGGGACAGCACCAACAGATACGCAGTATTTT
clone size: many; CDR3 length: 14; D gene: TRBD1; J gene: TRBJ1-2; V gene: TRBV27; CDR3 protein: CASSLSDRGYGYTF; CDR3 DNA: TGTGCCAGCAGTTTATCCGACAGGGGCTATGGCTACACCTTC
clone size: few; CDR3 length: 16; D gene: TRBD2; J gene: TRBJ2-1; V gene: TRBV6-5; CDR3 protein: CASRRLSGASYNEQFF; CDR3 DNA: TGTGCCAGCAGGCGCTTAAGCGGGGCTTCCTACAATGAGCAGTTCTTC
clone size: few; CDR3 length: 15; D gene: TRBD2; J gene: TRBJ2-5; V gene: TRBV7-9; CDR3 protein: CASSLVRPGGETQYF; CDR3 DNA: TGTGCCAGCAGCTTAGTTCGCCCGGGAGGGGAGACCCAGTACTTC
clone size: few; CDR3 length: 13; D gene: .; J gene: TRBJ2-7; V gene: TRBV30; CDR3 protein: CAWSSGIGDEQYF; CDR3 DNA: TGTGCCTGGAGTTCGGGGATCGGGGACGAGCAGTACTTC
clone size: .; CDR3 length: 14; D gene: .; J gene: TRBJ2-4; V gene: TRBV4-3; CDR3 protein: CASSQPGAGNIQYF; CDR3 DNA: TGCGCCAGCAGCCAGCCTGGGGCGGGAAACATTCAGTACTTC
clone size: many; CDR3 length: 9; D gene: .; J gene: TRBJ1-1; V gene: TRBV20-1; CDR3 protein: CSAGTEAFF; CDR3 DNA: TGCAGTGCTGGGACTGAAGCTTTCTTT
clone size: .; CDR3 length: 16; D gene: .; J gene: TRBJ2-6; V gene: TRBV4-1; CDR3 protein: CASSQVQSSGANVLTF; CDR3 DNA: TGCGCCAGCAGCCAAGTTCAAAGTTCCGGGGCCAACGTCCTGACTTTC
clone size: few; CDR3 length: 12; D gene: .; J gene: TRBJ1-1; V gene: TRBV12-3/TRBV12-4; CDR3 protein: CASSYSPAEAFF; CDR3 DNA: TGTGCCAGCAGTTATTCTCCCGCTGAAGCTTTCTTT
clone size: once; CDR3 length: 14; D gene: .; J gene: TRBJ2-7; V gene: TRBV6-2/TRBV6-3; CDR3 protein: CASSYTGLSYEQYF; CDR3 DNA: TGTGCCAGCAGTTACACGGGGCTCTCCTACGAGCAGTACTTC
clone size: .; CDR3 length: 15; D gene: .; J gene: TRBJ1-1; V gene: TRBV5-1; CDR3 protein: CASAPRDIRNTEAFF; CDR3 DNA: TGCGCCAGCGCCCCTCGGGACATACGGAACACTGAAGCTTTCTTT
clone size: .; CDR3 length: 13; D gene: .; J gene: TRBJ1-1; V gene: TRBV12-3/TRBV12-4; CDR3 protein: CASSPGTFGEAFF; CDR3 DNA: TGTGCCAGCAGCCCTGGGACATTTGGTGAAGCTTTCTTT
clone size: .; CDR3 length: 15; D gene: .; J gene: TRBJ2-7; V gene: TRBV6-2/TRBV6-3; CDR3 protein: CVSSSALAGSYEQYF; CDR3 DNA: TGTGTCAGCAGTTCAGCCTTGGCGGGGTCCTACGAGCAGTACTTC
clone size: .; CDR3 length: 13; D gene: TRBD1; J gene: TRBJ2-7; V gene: TRBV4-1; CDR3 protein: CASRWTGSHEQYF; CDR3 DNA: TGCGCCAGCAGATGGACAGGGTCCCACGAGCAGTACTTC
clone size: .; CDR3 length: 14; D gene: TRBD2; J gene: TRBJ2-1; V gene: TRBV5-1; CDR3 protein: CASSLRDYHNEQFF; CDR3 DNA: TGCGCCAGCAGCCTCCGGGACTACCACAATGAGCAGTTCTTC
clone size: .; CDR3 length: 16; D gene: .; J gene: TRBJ2-1; V gene: TRBV3-1; CDR3 protein: CASSQLGGPGPNEQFF; CDR3 DNA: TGTGCCAGCAGCCAATTAGGAGGCCCCGGGCCCAATGAGCAGTTCTTC
clone size: .; CDR3 length: 15; D gene: .; J gene: TRBJ2-7; V gene: TRBV14; CDR3 protein: CASSQENYRYDEQYF; CDR3 DNA: TGTGCCAGCAGCCAAGAAAACTACAGATATGACGAGCAGTACTTC
clone size: .; CDR3 length: 15; D gene: TRBD1; J gene: TRBJ1-1; V gene: TRBV6-5; CDR3 protein: CASSTGTGGVTEAFF; CDR3 DNA: TGTGCCAGCAGTACCGGGACAGGGGGCGTCACTGAAGCTTTCTTT
clone size: .; CDR3 length: 14; D gene: .; J gene: TRBJ2-1; V gene: TRBV15; CDR3 protein: CATSSWDSRREQFF; CDR3 DNA: TGTGCCACCAGCAGCTGGGACTCCAGGCGAGAGCAGTTCTTC
clone size: few; CDR3 length: 16; D gene: .; J gene: TRBJ2-6; V gene: TRBV3-1; CDR3 protein: CASSRGLDSGANVLTF; CDR3 DNA: TGTGCCAGCAGCCGTGGCTTAGACTCTGGGGCCAACGTCCTGACTTTC
clone size: .; CDR3 length: 14; D gene: .; J gene: TRBJ2-2; V gene: TRBV10-3; CDR3 protein: CAIKTGADTGELFF; CDR3 DNA: TGTGCCATCAAGACGGGGGCGGACACCGGGGAGCTGTTTTTT
clone size: .; CDR3 length: 12; D gene: .; J gene: TRBJ1-1; V gene: TRBV20-1; CDR3 protein: CSARAVATEAFF; CDR3 DNA: TGCAGTGCTAGAGCAGTTGCCACTGAAGCTTTCTTT
clone size: .; CDR3 length: 15; D gene: TRBD1; J gene: TRBJ2-7; V gene: TRBV9; CDR3 protein: CASSVRGQGPYEQYF; CDR3 DNA: TGTGCCAGCAGCGTACGAGGACAGGGTCCCTACGAGCAGTACTTC
clone size: .; CDR3 length: 14; D gene: .; J gene: TRBJ2-1; V gene: TRBV6-5; CDR3 protein: CASSYRVDGNEQFF; CDR3 DNA: TGTGCCAGCAGTTACCGTGTAGATGGGAATGAGCAGTTCTTC
clone size: .; CDR3 length: 15; D gene: TRBD2; J gene: TRBJ2-3; V gene: TRBV27; CDR3 protein: CASSTGLAETDTQYF; CDR3 DNA: TGTGCCAGCAGTACGGGACTAGCGGAGACAGATACGCAGTATTTT
clone size: .; CDR3 length: 13; D gene: .; J gene: TRBJ2-1; V gene: TRBV10-2; CDR3 protein: CASSGRGSNEQFF; CDR3 DNA: TGCGCCAGCAGCGGGAGAGGCTCAAATGAGCAGTTCTTC
clone size: .; CDR3 length: 12; D gene: .; J gene: TRBJ2-1; V gene: TRBV25-1; CDR3 protein: CASSISEARAFF; CDR3 DNA: TGTGCCAGCAGTATTTCGGAAGCTCGGGCGTTCTTC
clone size: few; CDR3 length: 14; D gene: .; J gene: TRBJ2-5; V gene: TRBV10-3; CDR3 protein: CAISLGTRQETQYF; CDR3 DNA: TGTGCCATCAGTCTCGGGACGAGACAAGAGACCCAGTACTTC
clone size: .; CDR3 length: 13; D gene: TRBD1; J gene: TRBJ1-2; V gene: TRBV7-8; CDR3 protein: CAGSLSGGYGYTF; CDR3 DNA: TGTGCCGGCAGCTTATCAGGGGGCTATGGCTACACCTTC
clone size: .; CDR3 length: 16; D gene: TRBD2; J gene: TRBJ2-1; V gene: TRBV9; CDR3 protein: CASSVGGLAGGNEQFF; CDR3 DNA: TGTGCCAGCAGCGTAGGGGGACTAGCGGGGGGCAATGAGCAGTTCTTC
clone size: .; CDR3 length: 16; D gene: TRBD2; J gene: TRBJ2-3; V gene: TRBV28; CDR3 protein: CASYRGDPSSTDTQYF; CDR3 DNA: TGTGCCTCCTACCGGGGGGACCCTTCTAGCACAGATACGCAGTATTTT
clone size: .; CDR3 length: 12; D gene: .; J gene: TRBJ1-2; V gene: TRBV28; CDR3 protein: CASSKGRDGYTF; CDR3 DNA: TGTGCCAGCAGTAAAGGCAGGGATGGCTACACCTTC
clone size: few; CDR3 length: 15; D gene: .; J gene: TRBJ1-2; V gene: TRBV5-6; CDR3 protein: CASSSLTSIGYGYTF; CDR3 DNA: TGTGCCAGCAGCTCACTGACTTCAATAGGCTATGGCTACACCTTC
clone size: few; CDR3 length: 15; D gene: TRBD1; J gene: TRBJ1-5; V gene: TRBV30; CDR3 protein: CAWSASGGAGQPQHF; CDR3 DNA: TGTGCCTGGAGTGCATCAGGGGGCGCCGGCCAGCCCCAGCATTTT
clone size: .; CDR3 length: 13; D gene: .; J gene: TRBJ2-3; V gene: TRBV4-3; CDR3 protein: CASSQDEMDPQYF; CDR3 DNA: TGCGCCAGCAGCCAAGATGAGATGGATCCACAGTATTTT
clone size: .; CDR3 length: 14; D gene: .; J gene: TRBJ2-5; V gene: TRBV7-2; CDR3 protein: CASGEGGWQETQYF; CDR3 DNA: TGTGCCAGCGGAGAAGGGGGATGGCAAGAGACCCAGTACTTC
clone size: few; CDR3 length: 17; D gene: TRBD1; J gene: TRBJ2-1; V gene: TRBV29-1; CDR3 protein: CSVEDHGTAPKINEQFF; CDR3 DNA: TGCAGCGTTGAAGATCATGGGACAGCACCAAAAATCAATGAGCAGTTCTTC
clone size: .; CDR3 length: 13; D gene: .; J gene: TRBJ1-6; V gene: TRBV10-3; CDR3 protein: CAISDDSNSPLHF; CDR3 DNA: TGTGCCATCAGTGATGACAGTAATTCACCCCTCCACTTT
clone size: .; CDR3 length: 18; D gene: .; J gene: TRBJ2-5; V gene: TRBV21-1; CDR3 protein: CASSKLSINRDREKTQYF; CDR3 DNA: TGTGCCAGCAGCAAATTATCTATTAATCGGGACCGCGAGAAGACCCAGTACTTC
clone size: few; CDR3 length: 15; D gene: TRBD2; J gene: TRBJ2-3; V gene: TRBV5-1; CDR3 protein: CASSPGPTSADTQYF; CDR3 DNA: TGCGCCAGCAGCCCCGGCCCGACTAGCGCAGATACGCAGTATTTT
clone size: many; CDR3 length: 17; D gene: .; J gene: TRBJ2-3; V gene: TRBV20-1; CDR3 protein: CSARDPQGSSGTDTQYF; CDR3 DNA: TGCAGTGCTAGAGATCCACAGGGTTCGTCGGGCACAGATACGCAGTATTTT
clone size: .; CDR3 length: 15; D gene: TRBD1; J gene: TRBJ1-1; V gene: TRBV4-1; CDR3 protein: CASSPPDRGYTEAFF; CDR3 DNA: TGCGCCAGCAGCCCCCCCGACAGGGGGTACACTGAAGCTTTCTTT
clone size: few; CDR3 length: 19; D gene: TRBD2; J gene: TRBJ2-5; V gene: TRBV5-1; CDR3 protein: CASSLTLVFGGGASETQYF; CDR3 DNA: TGCGCCAGCAGCTTGACTTTGGTGTTCGGCGGGGGGGCTTCAGAGACCCAGTACTTC
clone size: few; CDR3 length: 15; D gene: .; J gene: TRBJ1-2; V gene: TRBV27; CDR3 protein: CASSLMGDINYGYTF; CDR3 DNA: TGTGCCAGCAGTTTAATGGGGGATATTAACTATGGCTACACCTTC
clone size: few; CDR3 length: 15; D gene: TRBD1; J gene: TRBJ2-7; V gene: TRBV5-1; CDR3 protein: CASSSHGTGGDEQYF; CDR3 DNA: TGCGCCAGCAGCTCCCACGGGACAGGGGGCGACGAGCAGTACTTC
clone size: .; CDR3 length: 12; D gene: .; J gene: TRBJ1-2; V gene: TRBV29-1; CDR3 protein: CSVGGVSSGYTF; CDR3 DNA: TGCAGCGTTGGCGGGGTTTCTAGCGGCTACACCTTC